A single sample is the source of the 28 T cell receptor beta chains below, sequenced in a study of T cells in Graves' hyperthyroidism and ophthalmopathy. Amplified TCR beta CDR3 regions came from RNA transcripts. The TCR CDR3 first-round RT-PCR relied on the HTBI primer set. In TCRdb, the multiplex PCR reads were re-called with MiXCR into one record per CDR3 protein. This table has some 620,000 distinct CDR3 sequences, about 17% appearing once. The sequencing input was blood. These receptors all stem from a woman aged 25-40 years with Graves' hyperthyroidism.

Notes on this clonotype: One base away lies a much larger clone, so this may be a sequencing read error. The chain is built from TRBV28 and TRBJ1-1; D is unclear. V was shortened by 4 bases and J by 3 bases, with 3 bases between the two germline ends. CDR3 length: 11 residues. Germline loops: CDR1 MDHEN, CDR2 SYDVKM. The CDR3 bases are TGTGCCAGCAGTTGTTACACTGAAGCTTTCTTT. Residues: CASSCYTEAFF.

In its sample, this clonotype was seen many times. This sequence joins TRBV18 and TRBJ2-3, with D unresolved. This CDR3 contains 14 residues. V lost 0 bases to trimming and J lost 2 bases, with 6 bases between them. Germline values: CDR1 KGHSH, CDR2 LQKENI. In DNA form, the CDR3 reads TGTGCCAGCTCACCACCCACCCCCACAGATACGCAGTATTTT. It is translated as CASSPPTPTDTQYF.

The V and J genes are TRBV9 and TRBJ1-6, with D perhaps matching TRBD1 (5 bases). With 4 bases removed from V and 10 bases from J, the gap between germline ends came to 18 bases. The germline gives CDR1 SGDLS, CDR2 YYNGEE. The CDR3 spans 15 residues. As DNA, the CDR3 is TGTGCCAGCAGCACCGCAGGGCCTTACACGTCACCCCTCCACTTT. Its protein is CASSTAGPYTSPLHF. Supplemented by reference TRBV9 and TRBJ1-6, the full variable domain reads DSGVTQTPKHLITATGQRVTLRCSPRSGDLSVYWYQQSLDQGLQFLIQYYNGEERAKGNILERFSAQQFPDLHSELNLSSLELGDSALYFCASSTAGPYTSPLHFGNGTRLTVT.

This clonotype has just a few counts. The chain joins TRBV7-9 to TRBJ2-1, with D tentatively TRBD1 or TRBD2 (7 bases each). Germline CDR1 SEHNR, CDR2 FQNEAQ (reference sequence). V lost 6 bases and J lost 1, with 16 bases in between. The CDR3 loop spans 16 amino acids. The CDR3 nucleotides read TGTGCCAGCAGGGGGGGAGGGGGCGATTCCTACAATGAGCAGTTCTTC. Amino acid sequence: CASRGGGGDSYNEQFF.

With respect to this clonotype: A much larger clone differs from this one at a single base, so this may be a read error. J is TRBJ1-1 and V is TRBV9; D is uncertain. This CDR3 comprises 14 residues. In germline, CDR1 is SGDLS, CDR2 YYNGEE. Deletions cut 9 bases from V and 1 base from J, with 16 bases between. DNA for the CDR3: TGTGCCATCAAATCGCCTACAGCGAACACTGAAGCTTTCTTT. It translates to CAIKSPTANTEAFF.

This clonotype has just a few counts. The gene calls are TRBV18 and TRBJ2-2, with 15 nucleotides matching TRBD2. Germline CDR1 is KGHSH and CDR2 is LQKENI. The CDR3 runs 15 residues. The V segment lost 6 bases and the J segment 4 bases; nucleotides outside the gene matches: 0. The CDR3, as DNA: TGTGCCAGCTCGGGACTAGCGGGAGGCACCGGGGAGCTGTTTTTT. Amino acid sequence: CASSGLAGGTGELFF.

V and J are TRBV29-1 and TRBJ2-7; the match to TRBD1 covers 11 bases. The CDR3 length is 15 residues. Germline V gives CDR1 SQVTM, CDR2 ANQGSEA. J lost 5 bases, V lost 5 bases, and 11 bases had no gene match. Here the CDR3 DNA reads TGCAGCGTTAAGGGGACAGGGGGTACTTGGAACGAGCAGTACTTC. Protein product: CSVKGTGGTWNEQYF.

This clonotype was found many times. The genes are TRBV30 and TRBJ1-2; D gene uncertain. Germline V gene data show CDR1 as GTSNPN and CDR2 as SVGIG (reference sequence). The V gene lost 2 bases and the J gene lost 7 bases, with 11 bases spanning the gap. The CDR3 covers 12 residues. CDR3 loop: CAWSLAEGGYTF. CDR3 DNA: TGTGCCTGGAGTTTGGCAGAGGGTGGCTACACCTTC.

This clonotype was seen at least ten times. This sequence joins TRBV7-2 and TRBJ2-5; 7 bases agree with TRBD2. Germline CDR1 SGHTA, CDR2 FQGNSA. The CDR3 has 14 amino acids. Unmatched junction bases numbered 2, after V lost 1 base and J lost 3 bases. In DNA form, the CDR3 reads TGTGCCAGCAGCTTAGGGGCGGGAGAAGAGACCCAGTACTTC. It translates to CASSLGAGEETQYF.

The chain employs TRBV6-1 and TRBJ2-1; possibly TRBD1 or TRBD2 for D (5 bases each). CDR1 and CDR2 (germline): MNHNS, SASEGT. Trimming shortened V by 2 bases and J by 10 bases, and 21 bases separated the two germline ends. The CDR3 extends over 16 amino acids. The CDR3, as DNA: TGTGCCAGCAGTGAAACAGGAGAGCCCAGGCCGGGAGAGCAGTTCTTC. This gives the protein CASSETGEPRPGEQFF.

To note about this clonotype: With a much larger clone just one base away, this may be a read error. The V call is TRBV9, the J call TRBJ2-7; 7 nucleotides match TRBD2. The CDR3 has 14 amino acids. The germline V gene has CDR1 SGDLS and CDR2 YYNGEE. For the CDR3, the DNA is TGTGCCAGAAGCGTATTAAGCGGGGACTACGAGCAGTACTTC. As protein: CARSVLSGDYEQYF. Supplemented by reference TRBV9 and TRBJ2-7, the full variable domain reads DSGVTQTPKHLITATGQRVTLRCSPRSGDLSVYWYQQSLDQGLQFLIQYYNGEERAKGNILERFSAQQFPDLHSELNLSSLELGDSALYFCARSVLSGDYEQYFGPGTRLTVT.

This clonotype appeared many times. The chain has TRBV7-3 and TRBJ2-1; 11 positions match TRBD2. CDR1 SGHTA and CDR2 FQGTGA come from the germline V gene. Losses at the gene ends were 5 bases for V and 7 bases for J; bases not matched to a gene: 7. CDR3 length: 15 residues. The CDR3 sequence: CASSRLAGMGNEQFF. The CDR3, as DNA: TGTGCCAGCAGCCGACTAGCGGGAATGGGTAATGAGCAGTTCTTC.

The chain combines TRBV5-4 with TRBJ2-3; no reliable D call. There are 12 residues in the CDR3. CDR1 and CDR2 from the germline V gene are SGHNT and YYREEE (reference sequence). V was clipped by 2 bases and J by 5 bases, with 6 bases between them. This CDR3 is CASSFLLDTQYF. The CDR3 DNA sequence: TGTGCCAGCAGCTTTTTACTAGATACGCAGTATTTT.

In its sample, this clonotype was seen once. This clone may be a read error of a much larger clone one base away. Given the absence of the conserved phenylalanine or tryptophan at the CDR3 end, a read error is likely. The chain links TRBV7-9 to TRBJ2-1; D is unclear. The V end was cut by 1 base, the J end by 3 bases, with 10 bases between. This CDR3 is built from 15 residues. In germline, CDR1 is SEHNR, CDR2 FQNEAQ (reference sequence). Written as DNA, the CDR3 is TGTGCCAGCAGCTTAGATGAACGCGACTACAATGAGCAGTTCCTC. Translated, it gives CASSLDERDYNEQFL.

This clonotype was seen repeatedly, ten times or more. V gene TRBV11-2 combines with J gene TRBJ2-1, with 8 bases identical to TRBD2. Germline trimming cut 5 bases from V and 7 bases from J; bases unmatched to any gene: 7. Germline V CDR1 and CDR2: SGHAT, FQNNGV. The CDR3 is 14 residues long. DNA for the CDR3: TGTGCCAGCAGCCCCAGCGGGAGTAATAATGAGCAGTTCTTC. Its translation is CASSPSGSNNEQFF.

This rearrangement joins TRBV19 to TRBJ2-6; D may be TRBD1 or TRBD2 (6 bases each). The V and J ends lost 3 bases and 0 bases respectively, with 18 bases between them. In germline, CDR1 is LNHDA, CDR2 SQIVND (reference sequence). There are 19 residues in the CDR3. The CDR3 nucleotides read TGTGCCAGTAGTATTTCCGCCCCGGGGGCCCTCTCTGGGGCCAACGTCCTGACTTTC. This encodes CASSISAPGALSGANVLTF.

This rearrangement joins TRBV29-1 to TRBJ1-1; D is uncertain. Germline CDR1 reads SQVTM; CDR2 reads ANQGSEA. The CDR3 spans 13 residues. V dropped 6 bases and J dropped 0 bases, with 11 bases sitting between them. The CDR3 region is CSVVFPLNTEAFF. The DNA for the CDR3 is TGCAGCGTAGTTTTCCCGTTGAACACTGAAGCTTTCTTT. The full variable domain, in which reference TRBV29-1 and TRBJ1-1 provide the parts outside the CDR3, is SAVISQKPSRDICQRGTSLTIQCQVDSQVTMMFWYRQQPGQSLTLIATANQGSEATYESGFVIDKFPISRPNLTFSTLTVSNMSPEDSSIYLCSVVFPLNTEAFFGQGTRLTVV.

The chain carries TRBV30 and TRBJ2-5, with 14 bases aligning to TRBD2. This CDR3 spans 20 amino acids. With 0 bases clipped from V and 3 bases from J, the junction kept 15 bases outside the gene matches. CDR1 is GTSNPN, CDR2 SVGIG, per germline (reference sequence). The CDR3 DNA is TGTGCCTGGAGTGTCGGGGCAGGTTCAAGACTAGCGGGGGGGAAAGAGACCCAGTACTTC. Translated, it gives CAWSVGAGSRLAGGKETQYF.

This clonotype has at least ten counts. This chain connects TRBV28 to TRBJ2-7; TRBD1 aligns across 9 bases. V dropped 6 bases and J dropped 1; count of bases not matched to a gene: 4. Germline loops: CDR1 MDHEN, CDR2 SYDVKM. CDR3 length: 14 residues. The chain's CDR3 is CASRRTGVSYEQYF. DNA of the CDR3: TGTGCCAGCAGACGGACAGGGGTATCCTACGAGCAGTACTTC.

This clonotype was counted between two and nine times. The J gene is TRBJ1-2, the V gene TRBV25-1; a possible D gene is TRBD1 (6 bases). Germline assignment: CDR1 MGHDK and CDR2 SYGVNS. The CDR3 is made up of 15 amino acids. V lost 6 bases and J lost 4, with 18 bases in between. For the CDR3, the DNA is TGTGCCAGCAGGGGTGCGAAAGGGGGGACCTATGGCTACACCTTC. This gives the protein CASRGAKGGTYGYTF.

In its sample, this clonotype was seen many times. The CDR3 sequence is CASSRIVTGRSYEQYF. CDR3 bases: TGTGCCAGCAGTCGCATTGTCACGGGTCGGTCCTACGAGCAGTACTTC. This chain links TRBV12-3 or TRBV12-4 with TRBJ2-7; unclear D gene. CDR3 length: 16 residues. The V gene lost 5 bases and the J gene lost 1 base, with 18 bases spanning the gap.

This chain uses TRBV9 with TRBJ2-7; D is uncertain. Germline CDR1 reads SGDLS; CDR2 reads YYNGEE. V was cut by 0 bases and J by 4 bases, with 8 bases left in between. This CDR3 region has 13 residues. CDR3 DNA: TGTGCCAGCAGCGTAGATTACGGATACGAGCAGTACTTC. The encoded protein is CASSVDYGYEQYF. The full variable domain, with the rest looked up from reference TRBV9 and TRBJ2-7, is DSGVTQTPKHLITATGQRVTLRCSPRSGDLSVYWYQQSLDQGLQFLIQYYNGEERAKGNILERFSAQQFPDLHSELNLSSLELGDSALYFCASSVDYGYEQYFGPGTRLTVT.

A few counts support this clonotype. The V and J genes are TRBV11-2 and TRBJ2-1; D assignment may be TRBD1 or TRBD2 (5 bases each). CDR1 is SGHAT and CDR2 is FQNNGV in the germline V gene. Trimming removed 5 bases at V and 9 bases at J, with 11 bases between. This CDR3 comprises 12 residues. CDR3 sequence reads: CASSAAGGEQFF. The CDR3, as DNA: TGTGCCAGCAGCGCCGCTGGGGGTGAGCAGTTCTTC.

This clonotype was counted between two and nine times. The chain carries TRBV29-1 and TRBJ2-5; 8 nucleotides align to TRBD1. J gave up 5 bases and V 7 bases, and 9 bases lay outside the gene matches. Germline CDR1 reads SQVTM; CDR2 reads ANQGSEA. The CDR3 loop spans 13 amino acids. CDR3 in amino acids: CSATGQGQETQYF. The CDR3, as DNA: TGCAGCGCCACCGGACAGGGACAGGAGACCCAGTACTTC.

V gene TRBV7-9 combines with J gene TRBJ1-2; no definite D call. The CDR3 totals 15 residues. With 1 base removed from V and 4 bases from J, the gap between germline ends came to 13 bases. Germline V CDR1 and CDR2: SEHNR, FQNEAQ (reference sequence). The CDR3, as DNA: TGTGCCAGCAGCTTAGGTTCCCCGGGTTCCTATGGCTACACCTTC. It yields the protein CASSLGSPGSYGYTF.

This clonotype was observed many times. This chain joins TRBV2 and TRBJ2-1; D may match TRBD1 or TRBD2 (5 bases each). The CDR3 is 15 amino acids. The ends were cut back, 2 bases at V and 4 bases at J, with 12 bases in the middle. Per germline, CDR1 SNHLY and CDR2 FYNNEI. In DNA, the CDR3 is TGTGCCAGCAGTGAAAGCCAGGGACGTTACAATGAGCAGTTCTTC. Amino acid sequence: CASSESQGRYNEQFF.

This clonotype was picked up many times. The chain uses TRBV29-1 and TRBJ2-7; 8 bases map to TRBD1. The J segment lost 2 bases and the V segment lost 4 bases, leaving 4 bases of the junction unmatched. This CDR3 has 13 residues. In germline, CDR1 is SQVTM, CDR2 ANQGSEA. In nucleotides, the CDR3 is TGCAGCGTTGCAGGGGGCAGAACCTACGAGCAGTACTTC. Protein product: CSVAGGRTYEQYF.

This clonotype has a count of ten or more. The J gene is TRBJ2-7, the V gene TRBV13; a possible D gene is TRBD2 (6 bases). Germline CDR1 reads PRHDT; CDR2 reads FYEKMQ (reference sequence). This CDR3 is 16 amino acids long. V was trimmed by 6 bases and J by 2 bases, leaving 20 bases between them. Written as DNA, the CDR3 is TGTGCCAGCAGAGGTCAGCTCCGGGAGTGGGCCTACGAGCAGTACTTC. This translates into CASRGQLREWAYEQYF.